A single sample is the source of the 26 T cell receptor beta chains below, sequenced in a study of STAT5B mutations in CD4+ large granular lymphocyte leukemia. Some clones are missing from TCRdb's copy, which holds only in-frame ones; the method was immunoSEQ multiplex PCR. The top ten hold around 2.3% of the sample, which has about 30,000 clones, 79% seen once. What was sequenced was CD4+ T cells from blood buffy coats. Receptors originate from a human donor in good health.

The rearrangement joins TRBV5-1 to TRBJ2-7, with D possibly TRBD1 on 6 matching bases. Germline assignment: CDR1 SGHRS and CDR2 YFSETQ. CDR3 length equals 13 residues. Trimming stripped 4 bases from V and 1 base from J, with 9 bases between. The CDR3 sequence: CASSRDISYEQYF. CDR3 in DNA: TGCGCCAGCAGCAGGGACATTTCCTACGAGCAGTACTTC.

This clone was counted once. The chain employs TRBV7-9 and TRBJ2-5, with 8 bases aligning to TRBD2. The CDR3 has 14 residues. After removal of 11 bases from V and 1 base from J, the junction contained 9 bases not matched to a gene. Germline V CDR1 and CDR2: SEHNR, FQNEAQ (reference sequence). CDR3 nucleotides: TGTGCCGCATGGACTAGCTCCCCCCAAGAGACCCAGTACTTC. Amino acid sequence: CAAWTSSPQETQYF. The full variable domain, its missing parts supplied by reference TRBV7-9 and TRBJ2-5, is DTGVSQNPRHKITKRGQNVTFRCDPISEHNRLYWYRQTLGQGPEFLTYFQNEAQLEKSRLLSDRFSAERPKGSFSTLEIQRTEQGDSAMYLCAAWTSSPQETQYFGPGTRLLVL.

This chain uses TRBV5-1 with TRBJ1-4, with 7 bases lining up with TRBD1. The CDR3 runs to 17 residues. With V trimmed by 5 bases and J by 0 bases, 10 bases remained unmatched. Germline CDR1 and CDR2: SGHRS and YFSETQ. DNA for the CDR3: TGCGCCAGCAGGCGACAGGGTAATTCGGCAACTAATGAAAAACTGTTTTTT. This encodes CASRRQGNSATNEKLFF.

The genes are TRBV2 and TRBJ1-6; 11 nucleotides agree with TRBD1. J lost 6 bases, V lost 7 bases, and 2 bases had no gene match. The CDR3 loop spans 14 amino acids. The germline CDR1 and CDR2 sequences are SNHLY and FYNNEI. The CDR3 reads CASIGQGANSPLHF. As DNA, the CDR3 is TGTGCCAGCATAGGACAGGGGGCTAATTCACCCCTCCACTTT.

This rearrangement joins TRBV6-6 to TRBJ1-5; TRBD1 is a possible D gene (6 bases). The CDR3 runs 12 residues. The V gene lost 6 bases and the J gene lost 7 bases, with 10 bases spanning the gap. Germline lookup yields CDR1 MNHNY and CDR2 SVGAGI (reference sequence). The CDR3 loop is CASSQRGQPQHF. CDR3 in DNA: TGTGCCAGCAGCCAGAGGGGGCAGCCCCAGCATTTT.

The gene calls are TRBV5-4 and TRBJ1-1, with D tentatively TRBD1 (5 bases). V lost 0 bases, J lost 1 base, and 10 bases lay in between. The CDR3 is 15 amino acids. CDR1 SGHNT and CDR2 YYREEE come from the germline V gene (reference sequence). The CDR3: CASSLGGRQNTEAFF. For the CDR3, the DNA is TGTGCCAGCAGCTTGGGGGGACGACAGAACACTGAAGCTTTCTTT.

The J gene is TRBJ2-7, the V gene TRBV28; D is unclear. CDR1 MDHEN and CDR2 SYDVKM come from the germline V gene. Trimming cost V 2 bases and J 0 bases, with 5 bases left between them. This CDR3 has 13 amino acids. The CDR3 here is CASSLSISYEQYF. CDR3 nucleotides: TGTGCCAGCAGTTTAAGCATCTCCTACGAGCAGTACTTC. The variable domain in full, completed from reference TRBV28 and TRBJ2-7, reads DVKVTQSSRYLVKRTGEKVFLECVQDMDHENMFWYRQDPGLGLRLIYFSYDVKMKEKGDIPEGYSVSREKKERFSLILESASTNQTSMYLCASSLSISYEQYFGPGTRLTVT.

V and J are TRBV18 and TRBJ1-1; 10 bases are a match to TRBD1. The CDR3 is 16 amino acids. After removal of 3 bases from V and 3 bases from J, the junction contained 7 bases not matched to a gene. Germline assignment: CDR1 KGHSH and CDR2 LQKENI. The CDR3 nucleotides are TGTGCCAGCTCACCCAGACAGGGGGCGGCGGACACTGAAGCTTTCTTT. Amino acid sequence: CASSPRQGAADTEAFF.

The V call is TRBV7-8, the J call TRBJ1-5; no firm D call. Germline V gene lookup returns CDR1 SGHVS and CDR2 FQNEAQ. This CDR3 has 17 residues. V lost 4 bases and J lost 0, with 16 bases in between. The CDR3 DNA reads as TGTGCCAGCAGCTCATTGGATCTTCTAGGTAGCAATCAGCCCCAGCATTTT. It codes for CASSSLDLLGSNQPQHF.

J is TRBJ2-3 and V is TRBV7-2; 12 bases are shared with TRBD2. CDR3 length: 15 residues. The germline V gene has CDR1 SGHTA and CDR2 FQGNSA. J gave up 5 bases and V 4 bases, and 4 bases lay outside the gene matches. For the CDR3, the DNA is TGTGCCAGCAGCTCTAGCGGGGGGGCCTTAGATACGCAGTATTTT. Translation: CASSSSGGALDTQYF. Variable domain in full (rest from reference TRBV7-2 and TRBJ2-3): GAGVSQSPSNKVTEKGKDVELRCDPISGHTALYWYRQSLGQGLEFLIYFQGNSAPDKSGLPSDRFSAERTGGSVSTLTIQRTQQEDSAVYLCASSSSGGALDTQYFGPGTRLTVL.

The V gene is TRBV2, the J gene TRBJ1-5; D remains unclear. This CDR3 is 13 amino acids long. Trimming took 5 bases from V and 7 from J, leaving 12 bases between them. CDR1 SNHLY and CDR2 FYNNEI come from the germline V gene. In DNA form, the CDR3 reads TGTGCCAGCAGTCCGGAATCTTGGCAGCCCCAGCATTTT. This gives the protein CASSPESWQPQHF.

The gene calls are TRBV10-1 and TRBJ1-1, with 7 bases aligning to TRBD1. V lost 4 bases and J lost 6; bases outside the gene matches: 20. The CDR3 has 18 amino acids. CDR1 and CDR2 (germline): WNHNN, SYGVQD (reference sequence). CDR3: CASSAGRGGEKGRAEAFF. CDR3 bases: TGCGCCAGCAGTGCCGGGCGAGGGGGCGAAAAGGGTCGAGCTGAAGCTTTCTTT.

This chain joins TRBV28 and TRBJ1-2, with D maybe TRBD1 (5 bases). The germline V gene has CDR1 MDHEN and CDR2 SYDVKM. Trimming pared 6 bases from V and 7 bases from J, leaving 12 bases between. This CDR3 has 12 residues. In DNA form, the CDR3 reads TGTGCCAGCAGGAGTTTGGGGGGTGGCTACACCTTC. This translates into CASRSLGGGYTF.

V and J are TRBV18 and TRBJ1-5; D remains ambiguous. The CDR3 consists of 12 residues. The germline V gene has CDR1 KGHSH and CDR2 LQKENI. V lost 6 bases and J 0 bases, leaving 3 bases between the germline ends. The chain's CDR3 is CASSGSNQPQHF. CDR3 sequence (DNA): TGTGCCAGCTCGGGTAGCAATCAGCCCCAGCATTTT.

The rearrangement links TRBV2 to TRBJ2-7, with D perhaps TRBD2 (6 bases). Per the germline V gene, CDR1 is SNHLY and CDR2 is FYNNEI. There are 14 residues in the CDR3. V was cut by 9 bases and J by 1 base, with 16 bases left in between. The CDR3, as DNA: TGTGCCAGTAAAGTCGGGGGTCTTTCCTACGAGCAGTACTTC. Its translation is CASKVGGLSYEQYF.

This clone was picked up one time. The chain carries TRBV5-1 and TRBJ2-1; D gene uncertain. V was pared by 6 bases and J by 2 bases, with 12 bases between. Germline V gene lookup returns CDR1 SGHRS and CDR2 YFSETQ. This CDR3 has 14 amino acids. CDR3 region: CASKSVAAYNEQFF. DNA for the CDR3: TGCGCCAGCAAGTCCGTAGCTGCCTACAATGAGCAGTTCTTC.

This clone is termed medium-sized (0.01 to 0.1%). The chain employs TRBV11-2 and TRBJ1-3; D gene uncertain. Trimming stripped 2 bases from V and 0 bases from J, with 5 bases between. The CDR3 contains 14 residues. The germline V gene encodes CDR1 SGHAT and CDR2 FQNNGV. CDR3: CASSLLNSGNTIYF. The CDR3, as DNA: TGTGCCAGCAGCTTACTGAACTCTGGAAACACCATATATTTT.

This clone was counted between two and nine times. This CDR3 is CASSPGGAQPQHF. CDR3 DNA sequence: TGTGCCAGCAGCCCTGGGGGGGCCCAGCCCCAGCATTTT. The chain is built from TRBV7-9 and TRBJ1-5; D possibly corresponds to TRBD1 (6 bases). Germline V gives CDR1 SEHNR, CDR2 FQNEAQ (reference sequence). The CDR3 totals 13 residues. V was trimmed by 5 bases and J by 7 bases, leaving 12 bases between them.

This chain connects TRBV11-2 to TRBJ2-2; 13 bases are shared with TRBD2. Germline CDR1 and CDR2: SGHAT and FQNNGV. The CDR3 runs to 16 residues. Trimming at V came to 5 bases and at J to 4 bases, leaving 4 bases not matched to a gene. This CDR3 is CASSKLAGGLTGELFF. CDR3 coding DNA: TGTGCCAGCAGCAAACTAGCGGGGGGGCTCACCGGGGAGCTGTTTTTT.

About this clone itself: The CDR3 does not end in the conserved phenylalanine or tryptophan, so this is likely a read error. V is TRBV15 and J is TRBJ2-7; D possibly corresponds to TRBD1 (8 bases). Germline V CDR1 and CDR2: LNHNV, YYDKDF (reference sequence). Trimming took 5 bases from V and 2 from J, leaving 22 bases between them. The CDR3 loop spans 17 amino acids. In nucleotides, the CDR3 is TGTGCCACCAGCGACCCCGGGGGGACAGGTGGAACCTACGAGCAGTACCTC. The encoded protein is CATSDPGGTGGTYEQYL.

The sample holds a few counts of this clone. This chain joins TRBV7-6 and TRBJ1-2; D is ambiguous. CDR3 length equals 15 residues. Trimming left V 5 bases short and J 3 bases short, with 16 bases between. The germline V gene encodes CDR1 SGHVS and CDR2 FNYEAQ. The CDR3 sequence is CASSPRAWEDYGYTF. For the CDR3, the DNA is TGTGCCAGCAGCCCGAGGGCGTGGGAGGACTATGGCTACACCTTC. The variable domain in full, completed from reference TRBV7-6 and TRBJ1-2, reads GAGVSQSPRYKVTKRGQDVALRCDPISGHVSLYWYRQALGQGPEFLTYFNYEAQQDKSGLPNDRFSAERPEGSISTLTIQRTEQRDSAMYRCASSPRAWEDYGYTFGSGTRLTVV.

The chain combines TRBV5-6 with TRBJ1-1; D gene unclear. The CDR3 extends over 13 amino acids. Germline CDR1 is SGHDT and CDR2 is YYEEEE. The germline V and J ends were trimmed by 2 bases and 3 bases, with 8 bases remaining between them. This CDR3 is CASSFGAYTEAFF. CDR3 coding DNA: TGTGCCAGCAGCTTTGGAGCGTACACTGAAGCTTTCTTT.

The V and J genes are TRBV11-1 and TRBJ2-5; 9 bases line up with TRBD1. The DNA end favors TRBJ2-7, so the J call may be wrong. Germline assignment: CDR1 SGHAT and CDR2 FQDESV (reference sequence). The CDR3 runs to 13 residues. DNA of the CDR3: TGTGCCAGCAGCGGGGACAGGGTGAGCGAGCAGTACTTC. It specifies CASSGDRVSEQYF.

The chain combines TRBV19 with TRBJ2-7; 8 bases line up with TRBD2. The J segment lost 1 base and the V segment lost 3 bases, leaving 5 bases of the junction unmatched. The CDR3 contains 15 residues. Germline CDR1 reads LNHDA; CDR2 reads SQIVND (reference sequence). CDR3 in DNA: TGTGCCAGTAGTATTTTTAGCGGGGTTTCCTACGAGCAGTACTTC. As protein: CASSIFSGVSYEQYF.

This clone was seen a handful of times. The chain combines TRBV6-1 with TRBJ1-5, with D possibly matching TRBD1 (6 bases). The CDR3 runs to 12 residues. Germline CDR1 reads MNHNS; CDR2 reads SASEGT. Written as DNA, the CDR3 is TGTGCAGGGGGACCGGACTATCAGCCCCAGCATTTT. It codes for CAGGPDYQPQHF.

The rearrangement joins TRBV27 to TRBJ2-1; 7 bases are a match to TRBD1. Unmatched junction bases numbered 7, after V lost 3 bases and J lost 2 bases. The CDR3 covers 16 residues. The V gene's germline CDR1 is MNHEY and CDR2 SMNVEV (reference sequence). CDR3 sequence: CASSLATGVAYNEQFF. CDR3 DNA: TGTGCCAGCAGTTTGGCCACAGGGGTCGCCTACAATGAGCAGTTCTTC.